One and the same sample provided the 2 T cell receptor beta chains below, sequenced in a study of T cells in Graves' hyperthyroidism and ophthalmopathy. TCR beta CDR3 regions were amplified from RNA. A set of HTBI primers served as the primers for a first-round RT-PCR of the TCR CDR3. TCRdb passed the multiplex PCR reads through MiXCR, listing each CDR3 protein once. The table has roughly 500,000 distinct CDR3 sequences, approximately 48% seen once; the top ten hold about 43%. Sequencing used peripheral blood or thyroid tissue (not recorded which). Receptors were obtained from an adult woman with Graves' disease, either hyperthyroidism or ophthalmopathy (not recorded which).

This clonotype showed up just a few times. The J gene is TRBJ1-2, the V gene TRBV29-1; D gene uncertain. This CDR3 has 12 amino acids. The ends were cut back, 7 bases at V and 2 bases at J, with 11 bases in the middle. Germline loops: CDR1 SQVTM, CDR2 ANQGSEA. Here the CDR3 reads CSAQDGNYGYTF. The CDR3 DNA reads as TGCAGCGCCCAGGACGGAAACTATGGCTACACCTTC.

The chain recombines TRBV10-3 with TRBJ1-6; the D is unclear. The V gene lost 10 bases and the J gene lost 3 bases, with 13 bases spanning the gap. Germline V CDR1 and CDR2: ENHRY, SYGVKD. This CDR3 is 14 amino acids long. The CDR3 is CASTKTNYNSPLHF. The DNA of the CDR3 is TGTGCCAGCACTAAGACCAACTATAATTCACCCCTCCACTTT.